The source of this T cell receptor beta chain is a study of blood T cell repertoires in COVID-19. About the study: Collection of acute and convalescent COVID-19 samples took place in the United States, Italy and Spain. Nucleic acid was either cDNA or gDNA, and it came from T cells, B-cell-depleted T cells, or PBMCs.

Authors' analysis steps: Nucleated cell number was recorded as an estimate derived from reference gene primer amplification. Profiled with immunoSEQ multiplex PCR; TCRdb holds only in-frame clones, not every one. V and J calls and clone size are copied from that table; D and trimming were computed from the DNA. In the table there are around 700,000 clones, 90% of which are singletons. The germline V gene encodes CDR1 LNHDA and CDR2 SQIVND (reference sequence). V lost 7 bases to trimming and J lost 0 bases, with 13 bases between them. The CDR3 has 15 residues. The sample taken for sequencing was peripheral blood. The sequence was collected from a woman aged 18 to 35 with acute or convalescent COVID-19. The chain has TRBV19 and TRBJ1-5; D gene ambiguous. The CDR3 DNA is TGTGCCAGTATGGCAGATTCTTATAGCAATCAGCCCCAGCATTTT. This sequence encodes CASMADSYSNQPQHF.